The following is a TCR beta chain sequence with its context. The data stem from a study of monozygotic twins with inflammatory bowel disease. TCRdb re-called the 5' RACE reads and gives one entry per CDR3 protein, without DNA. This sample contains 200,000 to 250,000 distinct CDR3 sequences. Germline CDR1 is SSHAT and CDR2 is FNYEAQ (reference sequence). The CDR3 runs to 14 residues. Sequencing used blood. The TCR sequence derives from a human donor with ulcerative colitis or Crohn's disease, or a healthy co-twin of an affected twin (not recorded which). The chain has TRBV7-7 and TRBJ2-7. This CDR3 is CASSLIETFYEQYF.